Listed below are T cell receptor beta chains from one sample, sequenced in a study of blood T cell repertoires in COVID-19. Method: immunoSEQ multiplex PCR; TCRdb's copy keeps in-frame clones and lacks some. The repertoire holds 100,000 to 120,000 clones, with approximately 82% as singletons. Input material: peripheral blood. The origin of the receptors is an elderly woman with acute or convalescent COVID-19. Each CDR3 is given with its conserved first and last residue. A D gene is named only where the DNA matches it firmly. A clone size is listed for some rows: how often the clone was seen (once, few, many), or a class if it is expanded.

TRBJ1-1 | . | . | TRBV29-1 | CSVAPGRTEAFF | TGCAGCGTTGCGCCGGGGAGGACTGAAGCTTTCTTT
TRBJ1-5 | . | TRBD1 | TRBV30 | CAWSVQGDQPQHF | TGTGCCTGGAGTGTCCAGGGGGATCAGCCCCAGCATTTT
TRBJ1-1 | . | . | TRBV12-5 | CASGFNTNTEAFF | TGTGCTAGTGGCTTCAACACGAACACTGAAGCTTTCTTT
TRBJ2-5 | . | . | TRBV5-1 | CASSFGQRETQYF | TGCGCCAGCAGCTTCGGACAGCGAGAGACCCAGTACTTC
TRBJ2-1 | . | . | TRBV24-1 | CATSVSRGLSSYNEQFF | TGTGCCACCAGTGTCTCTAGGGGCCTCAGCTCCTACAATGAGCAGTTCTTC
TRBJ1-1 | once | . | TRBV30 | CAWSLLAEAFF | TGTGCCTGGAGTCTATTGGCTGAAGCTTTCTTT
TRBJ2-5 | . | . | TRBV28 | CASGGETQYF | TGTGCCAGCGGGGGGGAGACCCAGTACTTC
TRBJ1-1 | . | . | TRBV19 | CASSMGGNRQVNTEAFF | TGTGCCAGTAGTATGGGGGGGAACCGACAGGTGAACACTGAAGCTTTCTTT
TRBJ1-2 | . | TRBD1 | TRBV6-5 | CASSKGQGWNYGYTF | TGTGCCAGCAGTAAGGGACAGGGGTGGAACTATGGCTACACCTTC
TRBJ1-2 | . | TRBD1 | TRBV19 | CASSIPRTGGTPSRYGYTF | TGTGCCAGTAGTATCCCTCGGACAGGTGGGACCCCTAGCCGCTATGGCTACACCTTC
TRBJ2-5 | . | . | TRBV2 | CALGRVGETQYF | TGTGCCTTAGGCCGGGTCGGGGAGACCCAGTACTTC
TRBJ2-7 | . | TRBD2 | TRBV13 | CASSPGEGSEQYF | TGTGCCAGCAGCCCCGGGGAGGGGAGCGAGCAGTACTTC
TRBJ1-1 | . | . | TRBV28 | CASRPHEGGEAFF | TGTGCCAGCAGACCCCATGAGGGAGGTGAAGCTTTCTTT
TRBJ2-4 | few | . | TRBV6-5 | CASTGPGSKNIQYF | TGTGCCAGCACTGGGCCGGGATCCAAAAACATTCAGTACTTC
TRBJ2-7 | many | . | TRBV27 | CASSSVTGSEQYF | TGTGCCAGCAGTTCAGTAACAGGGAGCGAGCAGTACTTC
TRBJ1-2 | . | . | TRBV7-9 | CASSSTGADYGYTF | TGTGCCAGCAGCAGTACAGGCGCGGACTATGGCTACACCTTC
TRBJ2-1 | few | . | TRBV5-1 | CASSDTSSYNEQFF | TGCGCCAGCAGCGACACGAGCTCCTACAATGAGCAGTTCTTC
TRBJ2-3 | . | . | TRBV9 | CASSDYRTIDTQYF | TGTGCCAGCAGCGACTACCGCACGATAGATACGCAGTATTTT
TRBJ2-1 | once | TRBD2 | TRBV27 | CASSGTSNEQFF | TGTGCCAGCAGTGGGACTAGTAATGAGCAGTTCTTC
TRBJ1-1 | once | TRBD1 | TRBV6-2/TRBV6-3 | CASSYFLGQGELNTEAFF | TGTGCCAGCAGTTACTTTCTAGGACAGGGCGAATTGAACACTGAAGCTTTCTTT
TRBJ1-1 | . | TRBD1 | TRBV3-1/TRBV3-2 | CASSQGRGQGAYRGNAFF | TGTGCCAGCAGCCAAGGCCGGGGGCAGGGGGCTTACCGAGGTAATGCTTTCTTT
TRBJ2-7 | . | . | TRBV4-2 | CASSQGTSSYEQYF | TGTGCCAGCAGCCAAGGTACAAGCTCCTACGAGCAGTACTTC
TRBJ2-3 | . | . | TRBV5-4 | CASSNGQFQRSDTQYF | TGTGCCAGCAGCAACGGACAGTTTCAAAGGTCAGATACGCAGTATTTT
TRBJ1-2 | . | . | TRBV7-2 | CASSLRQESLNYGYTF | TGTGCCAGCAGCTTGAGACAGGAGAGTTTGAACTATGGCTACACCTTC
TRBJ2-7 | . | TRBD1 | TRBV7-2 | CASSPYRGRSAEQYF | TGTGCCAGCAGCCCTTACAGGGGGCGCAGCGCCGAGCAGTACTTC
TRBJ2-1 | few | . | TRBV29-1 | CSGANQAGLNEQFF | TGCAGCGGCGCTAATCAGGCGGGGCTCAATGAGCAGTTCTTC
TRBJ1-1 | . | . | TRBV7-3 | CASSLDSTNTEAFF | TGTGCCAGCAGCTTAGACAGCACGAACACTGAAGCTTTCTTT
TRBJ2-6 | few | . | TRBV18 | CASSPAGIPSGANVLTF | TGTGCCAGCTCACCAGCAGGGATCCCATCTGGGGCCAACGTCCTGACTTTC
TRBJ1-5 | . | . | TRBV20-1 | CSASPRGQPQHF | TGCAGTGCTAGTCCTCGGGGTCAGCCCCAGCATTTT
TRBJ1-2 | . | . | TRBV5-8 | CASSFRGGYTF | TGTGCCAGCAGCTTCCGGGGAGGCTACACCTTC
TRBJ1-2 | . | . | TRBV18 | CASSLSRDKWDGYTF | TGTGCCAGCTCACTTTCCCGGGACAAATGGGATGGCTACACCTTC
TRBJ2-7 | . | TRBD2 | TRBV6-5 | CASSSASGGDFEQYF | TGTGCCAGCAGTTCTGCTAGCGGGGGGGATTTCGAGCAGTACTTC
TRBJ2-7 | . | TRBD2 | TRBV10-1 | CASGGVDSAQYF | TGCGCCAGCGGGGGGGTCGACAGCGCGCAGTACTTC
TRBJ2-7 | few | . | TRBV28 | CASSTGSYEQYF | TGTGCCAGCAGTACAGGGTCTTACGAGCAGTACTTC
TRBJ1-5 | . | . | TRBV4-2 | CASSQLERLSGNQPQHF | TGTGCCAGCAGCCAACTGGAGAGACTTTCAGGCAATCAGCCCCAGCATTTT
TRBJ1-2 | once | . | TRBV19 | CASSINSANYGYTF | TGTGCCAGTAGTATTAACAGTGCTAACTATGGCTACACCTTC
TRBJ2-5 | once | . | TRBV5-1 | CASSLAGLAEGETQYF | TGCGCCAGCAGCTTGGCTGGGCTAGCAGAGGGAGAGACCCAGTACTTC
TRBJ2-1 | . | . | TRBV4-1 | CASSRTAGNEQFF | TGCGCCAGCAGCCGGACAGCGGGGAATGAGCAGTTCTTC
TRBJ1-2 | . | . | TRBV30 | CAWNGLGFGYTF | TGTGCCTGGAATGGCCTGGGCTTTGGCTACACCTTC
TRBJ2-3 | . | . | TRBV5-1 | CASSLSGTGDTQYF | TGCGCCAGCAGCTTGAGCGGTACCGGAGATACGCAGTATTTT
TRBJ2-5 | once | TRBD2 | TRBV27 | CASSSRLAGQETQYF | TGTGCCAGCAGTTCCAGACTAGCGGGCCAAGAGACCCAGTACTTC
TRBJ2-5 | . | . | TRBV9 | CASSVAGTVQETQYF | TGTGCCAGCAGCGTAGCGGGGACTGTACAAGAGACCCAGTACTTC
TRBJ2-7 | . | TRBD1 | TRBV6-5 | CASSQPTGRYEQYF | TGTGCCAGCAGTCAACCGACAGGGCGGTACGAGCAGTACTTC
TRBJ2-3 | . | . | TRBV7-8 | CASSRLALTDTQYF | TGTGCCAGCAGCCGCCTAGCGTTAACAGATACGCAGTATTTT
TRBJ2-5 | once | . | TRBV18 | CASSPRAQGETQYF | TGTGCCAGCTCACCACGCGCGCAGGGGGAGACCCAGTACTTC
TRBJ1-2 | . | TRBD1 | TRBV5-1 | CASSSDRGNGYTF | TGCGCCAGCAGCTCCGACAGGGGAAATGGCTACACCTTC
TRBJ1-3 | once | . | TRBV21-1 | CASSKEQGKSSGNTIYF | TGTGCCAGCAGCAAAGAACAGGGAAAATCCTCTGGAAACACCATATATTTT
TRBJ2-7 | . | . | TRBV19 | CASSMAVPYEQYF | TGTGCCAGTAGTATGGCGGTTCCCTACGAGCAGTACTTC
TRBJ1-6 | once | TRBD1 | TRBV5-1 | CASSLGTGENSPLHF | TGCGCCAGCAGCTTGGGGACAGGGGAAAATTCACCCCTCCACTTT
TRBJ2-2 | . | . | TRBV18 | CASSPMGAGRTGELFF | TGTGCCAGCTCACCAATGGGGGCCGGACGGACCGGGGAGCTGTTTTTT
TRBJ1-5 | . | TRBD1 | TRBV5-8 | CASSQGDSSNQPQHF | TGTGCCAGCAGCCAGGGGGACAGTAGCAATCAGCCCCAGCATTTT